The 11 T cell receptor beta chains below were found in one sample sequenced in a study of T cells in Graves' hyperthyroidism and ophthalmopathy. Researchers amplified the TCR beta CDR3 regions from RNA transcripts. The primer set for the first-round RT-PCR of the TCR CDR3 was HTBI. Via MiXCR, TCRdb re-called the multiplex PCR reads, giving one row per CDR3 protein. Of approximately 590,000 distinct CDR3 sequences listed, less than 20% are singletons. The sample was blood. Receptors were obtained from a woman under 40 with Graves' hyperthyroidism.

As regards this clonotype: A read error may produce the germline difference seen at one junction end. The chain combines TRBV5-6 with TRBJ2-1, with D perhaps TRBD1 or TRBD2 (5 bases each). The CDR3 sequence is 16 residues long. Germline CDR1 is SGHDT and CDR2 is YYEEEE. CDR3 bases: TGTGCCAGCAGCCTTCTGGGGGAGAACTCCTACAATGAGCAGTCCTTC. Translation gives CASSLLGENSYNEQSF.

This clonotype was observed many times. The gene calls are TRBV12-3 or TRBV12-4 and TRBJ1-1; D perhaps matches TRBD1 (5 bases). The CDR3 consists of 15 residues. V lost 6 bases and J lost 1, with 15 bases in between. This CDR3 reads CASRFTPQGNTEAFF. In nucleotides, the CDR3 is TGTGCCAGCAGGTTTACCCCGCAGGGGAACACTGAAGCTTTCTTT.

This clonotype occurred many times. This CDR3 reads CSALWTNSYEQYF. The CDR3 bases are TGCAGTGCTTTATGGACTAACTCCTACGAGCAGTACTTC. The chain is built from TRBV20-1 and TRBJ2-7; perhaps TRBD2 as D (6 bases). From germline, CDR1 is DFQATT and CDR2 SNEGSKA (reference sequence). This CDR3 is 13 amino acids long. Trimming shortened V by 5 bases and J by 0 bases, and 11 bases separated the two germline ends.

The V gene is TRBV2, the J gene TRBJ2-4, with 8 positions matching TRBD1. Germline V CDR1 and CDR2: SNHLY, FYNNEI. This CDR3 contains 15 residues. V dropped 6 bases and J dropped 9; count of bases not matched to a gene: 13. The CDR3 DNA reads TGTGCCAGCAGCGCTAGGACAGGGAGTGTTGTCATTCAGTACTTC. It translates to CASSARTGSVVIQYF.

This clonotype was seen only a few times. The chain recombines TRBV7-6 with TRBJ2-1; 12 positions agree with TRBD2. V lost 5 bases and J lost 8; bases outside the gene matches: 10. The CDR3 is 16 residues long. Per germline, CDR1 SGHVS and CDR2 FNYEAQ. The CDR3 loop reads CASSEGLAGRVDEQFF. CDR3 DNA sequence: TGTGCCAGCAGCGAAGGACTAGCGGGGCGGGTAGATGAGCAGTTCTTC.

Notes on this clonotype: A clone one base away is much larger, so this may be a read error. The rearrangement links TRBV18 to TRBJ2-1, with 10 bases aligning to TRBD2. This CDR3 contains 17 residues. CDR1 is KGHSH, CDR2 LQKENI, per germline. This chain's CDR3 is CASPPRTSGSSYNEQFF. The CDR3 DNA sequence: TGTGCCAGCCCACCTAGGACTAGCGGAAGCTCCTACAATGAGCAGTTCTTC. Variable domain in full (rest from reference TRBV18 and TRBJ2-1): NAGVMQNPRHLVRRRGQEARLRCSPMKGHSHVYWYRQLPEEGLKFMVYLQKENIIDESGMPKERFSAEFPKEGPSILRIQQVVRGDSAAYFCASPPRTSGSSYNEQFFGPGTRLTVL.

The V gene is TRBV6-2 or TRBV6-3, the J gene TRBJ1-5; 8 nucleotides match TRBD1. V lost 5 bases to trimming and J lost 3 bases; unmatched junction nucleotides: 9. Germline V gives CDR1 MNHEY, CDR2 SVGEGT. This CDR3 comprises 16 residues. CDR3 amino acids: CASSPDRGYANQPQHF. DNA of the CDR3: TGTGCCAGCAGTCCCGACAGGGGATACGCCAATCAGCCCCAGCATTTT.

This clonotype has at least ten counts. V and J are TRBV27 and TRBJ2-7, with 10 bases aligning to TRBD2. The junction had 4 bases not matched to a gene; V was cut back by 2 bases and J by 3 bases. CDR1 MNHEY and CDR2 SMNVEV come from the germline V gene (reference sequence). The CDR3 is 15 amino acids. The CDR3 protein is CASSLEGTSVYEQYF. CDR3 nucleotides: TGTGCCAGCAGTTTAGAAGGGACTAGCGTCTACGAGCAGTACTTC.

Comments on this clonotype: One end of the junction does not line up with germline, which may come from a read error. The J gene is TRBJ2-3, the V gene TRBV3-1; 16 bases agree with TRBD2. The CDR3 runs 19 residues. Germline CDR1 is LGHDT and CDR2 is YNNKEL (reference sequence). The CDR3 loop is CASSSGLAGGPTRTDTRYF. DNA of the CDR3: TGTGCCAGCAGCTCGGGACTAGCGGGAGGGCCAACAAGGACAGATACGCGGTATTTT.

The J gene is TRBJ1-5, the V gene TRBV20-1; D may be TRBD1 (5 bases). This CDR3 has 15 residues. The V end was cut by 2 bases, the J end by 6 bases, with 17 bases between. Per the germline V gene, CDR1 is DFQATT and CDR2 is SNEGSKA (reference sequence). The CDR3 DNA reads as TGCAGTGCTAGACCACCGGGACCAGAGGGTCAGCCCCAGCATTTT. Protein sequence: CSARPPGPEGQPQHF.

This clonotype turned up a few times. The chain uses TRBV30 and TRBJ2-3; D gene unclear. The length of the CDR3 is 11 residues. Looked up from germline, CDR1 is GTSNPN and CDR2 is SVGIG (reference sequence). V lost 2 bases and J lost 4, with 4 bases in between. The CDR3 sequence: CAWSSPDTQYF. CDR3 DNA: TGTGCCTGGAGTAGTCCAGATACGCAGTATTTT.